Reported below is one TCR beta chain. Its antigen is still unknown. Being one base from a much bigger clone, this may be a read error. The data stem from a study of post-analysis software for immune sequencing data. Study details: The cohort encompassed relapsing-remitting, secondary progressive and progressive-relapsing multiple sclerosis disease courses. Findings of the study overall: Relative to controls, patients had a few TRBV segments at higher frequency, with TRBV5-6, TRBV5-1 and TRBV20-1 among these.

The CDR3 totals 14 residues. TCR beta cDNA libraries had unique molecular identifiers. Starting from around 0.96 to 9.9 million T cells, the study yielded 460,000 or so cDNA molecules. One entry per CDR3 protein, called by TCRdb with MiXCR from the PCR reads. Of almost 700,000 distinct CDR3 sequences in the sample, around 60% were seen once. The rearrangement links TRBV12-3 or TRBV12-4 to TRBJ1-4, with D unclear. The TCR was taken from a girl aged 2-15 years with multiple sclerosis. The material sequenced was blood. In DNA, the CDR3 is TGTGCCTGCAGCTACGGAACAACTAATGAAAAACTGTTTTTT. Translating gives CACSYGTTNEKLFF.